A single T cell receptor (beta chain) is shown here with its context. Its antigen is still unknown. Between the trimmed V and J ends, which lost 6 bases and 10 bases, there was a span of 15 bases. Looked up from germline, CDR1 is MDHEN and CDR2 is SYDVKM. This CDR3 spans 12 amino acids. The data are from a study of shared clonotypes between healthy human individuals. Broader study findings: Clonotypes shared by all four sorted-subset donors had higher generation probabilities than non-shared clonotypes.

Genomic DNA per cell subset filled all wells of several immunoSEQ plates. In the original processing: Filtering of immunoSEQ junctional sequences could not match full-length read filtering. Sequencing used immunoSEQ multiplex PCR; TCRdb keeps in-frame clones, though not all of them. V, J and clone size derive from that table, while D and trimming were established from the DNA sequence. Of roughly 680,000 clones listed, about two thirds are singletons. Specimen: memory CD4+ T cells sorted from blood. Subset given: CD45RA-negative fraction. This clonotype originated in a woman under 40 in good health. The rearrangement joins TRBV28 to TRBJ1-1, with D unclear. DNA for the CDR3: TGTGCCAGCAGCGCATCGAGAGGGAGAGCTTTCTTT. Its protein product is CASSASRGRAFF.